The 13 T cell receptor beta chains in this list originate from one sample, sequenced in a study of T cells in localized non-small cell lung cancer. Data came from immunoSEQ multiplex PCR; TCRdb stores just in-frame clones and leaves some out. The repertoire has roughly 34,000 clones, around 84% of them found once; the top ten carry approximately 4%. The material sequenced was peripheral blood, taken before any cancer treatment. Source of these receptors: a male donor older than 55 with stage III lung adenocarcinoma.

This rearrangement joins TRBV6-5 to TRBJ2-2; D possibly uses TRBD1 or TRBD2 (5 bases each). CDR1 is MNHEY, CDR2 SVGAGI, per germline. The V gene lost 5 bases and the J gene lost 6 bases, with 16 bases spanning the gap. This CDR3 region has 15 residues. The CDR3 DNA reads TGTGCCAGCAGTACGACGGACCTGGGGGCCGGGGAGCTGTTTTTT. Protein: CASSTTDLGAGELFF.

The chain has TRBV7-8 and TRBJ2-7; no definite D call. The V end was cut by 4 bases, the J end by 2 bases, with 12 bases between. CDR3 size: 14 residues. Germline CDR1 reads SGHVS; CDR2 reads FQNEAQ. CDR3 DNA sequence: TGTGCCAGCAGCTCCCGGACCCTTACCTACGAGCAGTACTTC. This codes for CASSSRTLTYEQYF. Full variable domain (outside the CDR3, taken from reference TRBV7-8 and TRBJ2-7): GAGVSQSPRYKVAKRGQDVALRCDPISGHVSLFWYQQALGQGPEFLTYFQNEAQLDKSGLPSDRFFAERPEGSVSTLKIQRTQQEDSAVYLCASSSRTLTYEQYFGPGTRLTVT.

CDR3 residues: CASSLERGALGEQYF. The CDR3 DNA reads as TGTGCCAGCAGCTTGGAAAGGGGTGCTTTGGGCGAGCAGTACTTC. V and J are TRBV5-8 and TRBJ2-7; D may be TRBD1 (5 bases). Trimming shortened V by 0 bases and J by 6 bases, and 16 bases separated the two germline ends. The CDR3 sequence is 15 residues long. Germline V gene data show CDR1 as SGHTS and CDR2 as YDEGEE.

The rearrangement joins TRBV6-4 to TRBJ2-3, with 9 bases aligning to TRBD2. With 1 base clipped from V and 1 base from J, the junction kept 0 bases outside the gene matches. Germline V gene sequence: CDR1 MRHNA, CDR2 SNTAGT. CDR3 length: 15 residues. CDR3: CASSDLAGGTDTQYF. CDR3 bases: TGTGCCAGCAGTGACTTAGCGGGGGGCACAGATACGCAGTATTTT.

The count of this clone is one. The chain joins TRBV19 to TRBJ2-1, with D tentatively TRBD2 (5 bases). The V gene's germline CDR1 is LNHDA and CDR2 SQIVND (reference sequence). The CDR3 length is 16 residues. Trimming cost V 3 bases and J 7 bases, with 19 bases left between them. CDR3 in DNA: TGTGCCAGTAGTATGCTGGCGGGCCAGATTTCGAATGAGCAGTTCTTC. This gives the protein CASSMLAGQISNEQFF. The variable domain in full, with the rest retrieved from reference TRBV19 and TRBJ2-1, is DGGITQSPKYLFRKEGQNVTLSCEQNLNHDAMYWYRQDPGQGLRLIYYSQIVNDFQKGDIAEGYSVSREKKESFPLTVTSAQKNPTAFYLCASSMLAGQISNEQFFGPGTRLTVL.

The CDR3 region has the DNA TGCGCCAGCAGCTTGGCGGGAGTCTCCTACGAGCAGTACTTC. Translated: CASSLAGVSYEQYF. This chain connects TRBV5-1 to TRBJ2-7, with a possible D match to TRBD2 (6 bases). The CDR3 length is 14 residues. Germline CDR1 and CDR2: SGHRS and YFSETQ. V lost 0 bases and J 0 bases, leaving 7 bases between the germline ends.

The chain employs TRBV5-6 and TRBJ2-7; D might be TRBD1 (6 bases). Deletions cut 5 bases from V and 1 base from J, with 16 bases between. Germline V gene sequence: CDR1 SGHDT, CDR2 YYEEEE. There are 15 residues in the CDR3. The CDR3 loop reads CASRTWTVQSYEQYF. The CDR3 nucleotides read TGTGCCAGCAGGACTTGGACAGTTCAATCCTACGAGCAGTACTTC.

In this sample, this clone turned up once. The chain uses TRBV6-5 and TRBJ1-1; no firm D call. V was clipped by 6 bases and J by 5 bases, with 10 bases between them. Germline V gene sequence: CDR1 MNHEY, CDR2 SVGAGI. The CDR3 totals 12 residues. This CDR3 is CASSLTGTEAFF. As DNA, the CDR3 is TGTGCCAGCAGCCTCACCGGGACTGAAGCTTTCTTT.

The chain uses TRBV15 and TRBJ2-1, with D uncertain. The CDR3 consists of 19 residues. Trimming removed 0 bases from V and 0 bases from J, with 18 bases in between. Germline V gene data show CDR1 as LNHNV and CDR2 as YYDKDF (reference sequence). The CDR3: CATSRDPYTVGYSYNEQFF. CDR3 DNA: TGTGCCACCAGCAGAGATCCCTATACGGTCGGATACTCCTACAATGAGCAGTTCTTC.

For this clone: The sample contains more than one DNA sequence encoding this CDR3. This sequence joins TRBV4-1 and TRBJ2-5, with D unclear. This CDR3 spans 15 amino acids. Germline loops: CDR1 MGHRA, CDR2 YSYEKL. Deletions cut 4 bases from V and 4 bases from J, with 16 bases between. CDR3 coding DNA: TGCGCCAGCAGCCCCTCCTTGGCAGGTCTAGAGACCCAGTACTTC. Its translation: CASSPSLAGLETQYF.

CDR3: CASSSGTAGYTF. In nucleotides, the CDR3 is TGTGCCAGCAGCTCTGGGACGGCAGGCTACACCTTC. This chain uses TRBV5-6 with TRBJ1-2; perhaps TRBD1 as D (5 bases). Trimming stripped 3 bases from V and 8 bases from J, with 11 bases between. The CDR3 is 12 amino acids. Germline-derived CDR1 and CDR2 are SGHDT and YYEEEE.

The V gene is TRBV4-1, the J gene TRBJ1-6, with no clear D. This CDR3 is 14 amino acids long. Trimming stripped 0 bases from V and 8 bases from J, with 8 bases between. Germline CDR1 and CDR2: MGHRA and YSYEKL. CDR3 loop: CASSQDWADSPLHF. In DNA form, the CDR3 reads TGCGCCAGCAGCCAAGATTGGGCCGATTCACCCCTCCACTTT.

This chain uses TRBV29-1 with TRBJ1-2, with no clear D. The CDR3 extends over 14 amino acids. Per germline, CDR1 SQVTM and CDR2 ANQGSEA. V lost 6 bases and J 1 base, leaving 15 bases between the germline ends. The CDR3 DNA follows: TGCAGCGTCCAAAGAATGGGCGGTAACTATGGCTACACCTTC. Its translation: CSVQRMGGNYGYTF.